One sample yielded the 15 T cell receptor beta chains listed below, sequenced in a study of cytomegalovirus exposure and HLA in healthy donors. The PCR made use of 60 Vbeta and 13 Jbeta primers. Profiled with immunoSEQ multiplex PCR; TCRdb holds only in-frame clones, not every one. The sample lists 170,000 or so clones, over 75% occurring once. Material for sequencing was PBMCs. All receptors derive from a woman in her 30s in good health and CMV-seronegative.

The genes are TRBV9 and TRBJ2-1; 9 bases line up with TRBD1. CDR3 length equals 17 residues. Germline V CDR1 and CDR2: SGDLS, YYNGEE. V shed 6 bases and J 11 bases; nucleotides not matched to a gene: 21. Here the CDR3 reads CASNPHPGQGGEKQQFF. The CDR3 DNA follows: TGTGCCAGCAACCCGCACCCGGGACAGGGAGGGGAAAAACAGCAGTTCTTC.

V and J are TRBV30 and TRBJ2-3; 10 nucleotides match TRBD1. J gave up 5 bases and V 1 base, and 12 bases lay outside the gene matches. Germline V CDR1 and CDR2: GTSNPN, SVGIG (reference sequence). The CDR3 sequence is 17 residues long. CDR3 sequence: CAWSGTTGGGGKDTQYF. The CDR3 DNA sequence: TGTGCCTGGAGTGGCACGACAGGGGGCGGAGGGAAAGATACGCAGTATTTT.

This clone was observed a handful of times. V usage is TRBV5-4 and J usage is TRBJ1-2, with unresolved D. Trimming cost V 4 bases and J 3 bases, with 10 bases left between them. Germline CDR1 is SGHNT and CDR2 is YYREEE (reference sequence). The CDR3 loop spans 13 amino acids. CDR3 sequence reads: CASSTTSDYGYTF. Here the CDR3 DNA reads TGTGCCAGCAGCACGACTTCGGACTATGGCTACACCTTC. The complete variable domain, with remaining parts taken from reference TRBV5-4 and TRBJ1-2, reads ETGVTQSPTHLIKTRGQQVTLRCSSQSGHNTVSWYQQALGQGPQFIFQYYREEENGRGNFPPRFSGLQFPNYSSELNVNALELDDSALYLCASSTTSDYGYTFGSGTRLTVV.

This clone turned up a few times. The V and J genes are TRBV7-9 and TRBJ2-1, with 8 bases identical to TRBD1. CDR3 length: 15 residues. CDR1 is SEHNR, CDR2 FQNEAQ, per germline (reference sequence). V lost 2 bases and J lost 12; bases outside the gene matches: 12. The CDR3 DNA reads TGTGCCAGCAGCTTACCCCGTTCCGGGACAGGCTCGCAGTTCTTC. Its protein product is CASSLPRSGTGSQFF.

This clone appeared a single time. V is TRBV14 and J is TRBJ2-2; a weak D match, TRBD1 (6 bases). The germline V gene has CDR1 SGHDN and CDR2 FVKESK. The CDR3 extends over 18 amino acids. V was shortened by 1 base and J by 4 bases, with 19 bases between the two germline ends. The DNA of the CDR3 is TGTGCCAGCAGCCAAGTCCACCAATCAGGGGCTAGCACCGGGGAGCTGTTTTTT. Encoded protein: CASSQVHQSGASTGELFF.

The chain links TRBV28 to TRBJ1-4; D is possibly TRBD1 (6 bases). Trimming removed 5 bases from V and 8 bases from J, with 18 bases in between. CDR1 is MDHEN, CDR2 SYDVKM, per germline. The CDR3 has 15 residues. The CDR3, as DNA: TGTGCCAGCAGTCCCCCCGGGACAAGAGGGGAAAAACTGTTTTTT. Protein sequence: CASSPPGTRGEKLFF.

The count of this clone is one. CDR3 nucleotides: TGCGCCAGCAGCTTGGGTAGGGGGCGAGGAGAGACCCAGTACTTC. Protein: CASSLGRGRGETQYF. The J gene is TRBJ2-5, the V gene TRBV5-1; 7 bases are shared with TRBD1. CDR1 is SGHRS and CDR2 is YFSETQ in the germline V gene. V gave up 0 bases and J gave up 4 bases; unmatched junction bases: 6. The CDR3 is 15 residues long.

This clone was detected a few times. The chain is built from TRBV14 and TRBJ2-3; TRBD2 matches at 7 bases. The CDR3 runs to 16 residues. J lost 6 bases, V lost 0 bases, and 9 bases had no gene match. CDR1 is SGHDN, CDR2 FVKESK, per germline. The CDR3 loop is CASSQEFYGRSDTQYF. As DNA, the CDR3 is TGTGCCAGCAGCCAAGAATTCTACGGGAGGTCCGATACGCAGTATTTT. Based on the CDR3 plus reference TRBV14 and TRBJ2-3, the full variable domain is EAGVTQFPSHSVIEKGQTVTLRCDPISGHDNLYWYRRVMGKEIKFLLHFVKESKQDESGMPNNRFLAERTGGTYSTLKVQPAELEDSGVYFCASSQEFYGRSDTQYFGPGTRLTVL.

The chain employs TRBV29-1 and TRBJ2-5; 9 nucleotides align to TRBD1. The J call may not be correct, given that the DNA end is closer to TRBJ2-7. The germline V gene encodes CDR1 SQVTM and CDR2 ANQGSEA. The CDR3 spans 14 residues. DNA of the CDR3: TGCAGCGTTGAAGAGACAGGGGGCTCCTACGAGCAGTACTTC. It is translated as CSVEETGGSYEQYF.

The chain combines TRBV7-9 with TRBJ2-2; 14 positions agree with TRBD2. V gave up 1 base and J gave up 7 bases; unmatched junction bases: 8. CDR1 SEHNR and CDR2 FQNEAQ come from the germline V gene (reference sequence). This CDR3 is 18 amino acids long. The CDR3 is CASSLVSGTSGRIGELFF. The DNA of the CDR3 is TGTGCCAGCAGCTTAGTATCTGGGACTAGCGGGAGAATCGGGGAGCTGTTTTTT.

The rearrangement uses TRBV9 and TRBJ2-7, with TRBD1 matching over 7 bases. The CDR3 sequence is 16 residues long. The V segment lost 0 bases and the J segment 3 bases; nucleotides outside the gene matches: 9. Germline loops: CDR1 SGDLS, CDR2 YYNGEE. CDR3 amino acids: CASSVALGGGFYEQYF. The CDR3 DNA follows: TGTGCCAGCAGCGTAGCTCTAGGGGGCGGGTTCTACGAGCAGTACTTC.

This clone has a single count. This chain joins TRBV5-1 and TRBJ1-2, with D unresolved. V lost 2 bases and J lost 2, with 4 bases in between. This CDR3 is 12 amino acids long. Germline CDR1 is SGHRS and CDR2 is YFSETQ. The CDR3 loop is CASSFKNYGYTF. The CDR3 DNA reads TGCGCCAGCAGCTTCAAAAACTATGGCTACACCTTC.

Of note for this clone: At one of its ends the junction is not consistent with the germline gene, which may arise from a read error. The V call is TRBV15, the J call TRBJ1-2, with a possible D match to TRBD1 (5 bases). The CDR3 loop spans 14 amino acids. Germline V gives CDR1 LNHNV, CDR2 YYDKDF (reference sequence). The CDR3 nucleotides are TGTGCCACCAGCAGAGGGGGGGTAGGCTATGGCTACCCCTTC. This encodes CATSRGGVGYGYPF.

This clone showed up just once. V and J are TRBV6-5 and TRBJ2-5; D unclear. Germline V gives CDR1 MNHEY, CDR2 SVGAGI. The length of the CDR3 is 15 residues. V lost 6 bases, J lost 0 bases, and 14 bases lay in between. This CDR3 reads CASRPITRYQETQYF. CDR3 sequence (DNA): TGTGCCAGCAGACCAATCACTCGATACCAAGAGACCCAGTACTTC.

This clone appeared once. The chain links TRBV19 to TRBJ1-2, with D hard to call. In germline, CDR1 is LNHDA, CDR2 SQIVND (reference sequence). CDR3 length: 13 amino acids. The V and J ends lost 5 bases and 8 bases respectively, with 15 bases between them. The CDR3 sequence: CASSDREGRGYTF. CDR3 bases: TGTGCCAGTAGTGACCGCGAGGGTCGGGGCTACACCTTC. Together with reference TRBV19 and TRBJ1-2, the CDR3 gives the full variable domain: DGGITQSPKYLFRKEGQNVTLSCEQNLNHDAMYWYRQDPGQGLRLIYYSQIVNDFQKGDIAEGYSVSREKKESFPLTVTSAQKNPTAFYLCASSDREGRGYTFGSGTRLTVV.